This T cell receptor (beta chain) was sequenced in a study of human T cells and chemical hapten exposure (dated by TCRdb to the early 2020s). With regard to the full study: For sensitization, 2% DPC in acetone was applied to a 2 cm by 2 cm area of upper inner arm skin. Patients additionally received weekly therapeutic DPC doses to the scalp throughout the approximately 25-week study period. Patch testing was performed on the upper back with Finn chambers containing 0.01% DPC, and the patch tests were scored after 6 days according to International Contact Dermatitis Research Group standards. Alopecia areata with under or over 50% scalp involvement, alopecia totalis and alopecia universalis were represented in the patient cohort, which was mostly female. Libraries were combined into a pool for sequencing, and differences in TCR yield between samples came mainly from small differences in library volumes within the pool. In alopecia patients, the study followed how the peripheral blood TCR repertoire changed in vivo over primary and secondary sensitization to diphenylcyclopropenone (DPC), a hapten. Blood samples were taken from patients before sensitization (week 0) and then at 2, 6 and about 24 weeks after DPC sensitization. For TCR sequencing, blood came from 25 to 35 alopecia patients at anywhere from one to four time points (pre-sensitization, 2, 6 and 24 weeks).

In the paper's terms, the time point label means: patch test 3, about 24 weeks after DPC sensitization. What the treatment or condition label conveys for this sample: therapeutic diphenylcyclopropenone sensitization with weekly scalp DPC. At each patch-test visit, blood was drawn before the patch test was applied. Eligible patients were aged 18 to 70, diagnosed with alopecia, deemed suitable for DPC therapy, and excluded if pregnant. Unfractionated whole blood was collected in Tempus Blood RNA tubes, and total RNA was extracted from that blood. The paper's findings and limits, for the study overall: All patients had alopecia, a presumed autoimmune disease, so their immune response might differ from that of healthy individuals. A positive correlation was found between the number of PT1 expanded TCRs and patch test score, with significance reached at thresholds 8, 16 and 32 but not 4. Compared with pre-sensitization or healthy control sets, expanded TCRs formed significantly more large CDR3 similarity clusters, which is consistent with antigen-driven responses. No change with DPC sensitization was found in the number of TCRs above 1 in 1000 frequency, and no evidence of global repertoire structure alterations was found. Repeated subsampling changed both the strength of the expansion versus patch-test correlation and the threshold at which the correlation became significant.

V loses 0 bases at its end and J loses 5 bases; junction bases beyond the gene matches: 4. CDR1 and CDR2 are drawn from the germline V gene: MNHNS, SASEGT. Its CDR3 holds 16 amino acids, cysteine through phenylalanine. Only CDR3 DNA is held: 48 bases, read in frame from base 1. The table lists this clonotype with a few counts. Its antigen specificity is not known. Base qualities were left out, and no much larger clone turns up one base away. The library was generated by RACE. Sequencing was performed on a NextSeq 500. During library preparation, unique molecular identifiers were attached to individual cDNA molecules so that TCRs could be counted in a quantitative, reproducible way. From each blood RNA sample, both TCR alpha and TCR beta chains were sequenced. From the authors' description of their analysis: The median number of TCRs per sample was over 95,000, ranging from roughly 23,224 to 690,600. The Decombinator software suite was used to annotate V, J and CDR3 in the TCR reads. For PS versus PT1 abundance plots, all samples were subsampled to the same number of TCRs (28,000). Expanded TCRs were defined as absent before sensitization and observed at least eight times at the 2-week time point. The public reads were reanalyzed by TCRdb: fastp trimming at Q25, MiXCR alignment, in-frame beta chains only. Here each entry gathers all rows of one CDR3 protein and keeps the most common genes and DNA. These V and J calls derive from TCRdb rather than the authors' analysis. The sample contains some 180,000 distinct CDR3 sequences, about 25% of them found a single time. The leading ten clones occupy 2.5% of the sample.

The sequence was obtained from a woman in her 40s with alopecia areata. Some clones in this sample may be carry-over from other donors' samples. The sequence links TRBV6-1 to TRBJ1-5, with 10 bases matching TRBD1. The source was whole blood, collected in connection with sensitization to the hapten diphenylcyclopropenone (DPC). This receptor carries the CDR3 CASSEATGQGHQPQHF. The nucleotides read TGTGCCAGCAGTGAAGCTACGGGACAGGGGCATCAGCCCCAGCATTTT.